A selection of T cell receptor beta chains follows, all from one sample in a study of human T cells and chemical hapten exposure. A single record per CDR3 protein comes from TCRdb applying MiXCR to the RACE reads. Of tens of thousands of distinct CDR3 sequences in the sample, approximately 9.9% were seen once. The sample in question was whole blood, obtained in connection with sensitization to the hapten diphenylcyclopropenone (DPC). The receptors shown here come from a woman aged 45-59 years with alopecia areata. Some clones in this sample may be carry-over from other donors' samples. Each CDR3 is given with its conserved first and last residue. Fields, in order: J gene, V gene, clone size, D gene, CDR3 protein, CDR3 DNA. The D gene is left open where the match is weak. Size is stated for part of the rows, as once, few or many counts, or as a class when the clone is expanded.

J: TRBJ1-1
V: TRBV9
size: few
D: TRBD1
CDR3: CASSPRGRGASTEAFF
DNA: TGTGCCAGCAGCCCCCGGGGCAGGGGGGCCAGCACTGAAGCTTTCTTT

J: TRBJ2-7
V: TRBV7-2
size: few
D: NA
CDR3: CASSLKEGGLTLEQYF
DNA: TGTGCCAGCAGCTTAAAAGAGGGGGGCTTGACCTTAGAGCAGTACTTC

J: TRBJ2-1
V: TRBV28
size: NA
D: TRBD1
CDR3: CASSSTGQGAYNEQFF
DNA: TGTGCCAGCAGTTCCACGGGACAGGGGGCCTACAATGAGCAGTTCTTC

J: TRBJ1-4
V: TRBV12-3/TRBV12-4
size: many
D: NA
CDR3: CASQPGHKEKLFF
DNA: TGTGCCAGCCAACCGGGACACAAGGAAAAACTGTTTTTT

J: TRBJ2-1
V: TRBV28
size: many
D: NA
CDR3: CASRPPGHSSYNEQFF
DNA: TGTGCCAGCAGGCCCCCGGGACACAGCTCCTACAATGAGCAGTTCTTC

J: TRBJ1-2
V: TRBV25-1
size: NA
D: NA
CDR3: CASSFTHNYGYTF
DNA: TGTGCCAGCAGTTTCACCCATAACTATGGCTACACCTTC

J: TRBJ2-5
V: TRBV7-9
size: many
D: TRBD2
CDR3: CASRTSGGGQETQYF
DNA: TGTGCCAGCAGAACTAGCGGGGGAGGGCAAGAGACCCAGTACTTC

J: TRBJ2-1
V: TRBV5-4
size: many
D: NA
CDR3: CASSSPDLNEQFF
DNA: TGTGCCAGCAGCTCGCCTGACTTGAATGAGCAGTTCTTC

J: TRBJ2-7
V: TRBV28
size: many
D: NA
CDR3: CASSDTGLYEQYF
DNA: TGTGCCAGCAGTGACACAGGTCTCTACGAGCAGTACTTC

J: TRBJ1-4
V: TRBV4-3
size: NA
D: NA
CDR3: CASSQDHNEKLFF
DNA: TGCGCCAGCAGCCAAGATCATAATGAAAAACTGTTTTTT

J: TRBJ2-1
V: TRBV14
size: NA
D: NA
CDR3: CASSQVVYNEQFF
DNA: TGTGCCAGCAGCCAAGTAGTATACAATGAGCAGTTCTTC

J: TRBJ2-5
V: TRBV9
size: NA
D: TRBD2
CDR3: CASNAAGSGQETQYF
DNA: TGTGCCAGCAACGCAGCGGGTAGCGGGCAAGAGACCCAGTACTTC

J: TRBJ2-5
V: TRBV3-1
size: many
D: TRBD1
CDR3: CASSQGTGGGKTQYF
DNA: TGTGCCAGCAGCCAGGGGACAGGGGGCGGAAAGACCCAGTACTTC

J: TRBJ2-1
V: TRBV2
size: few
D: NA
CDR3: CASSARRVTYNEQFF
DNA: TGTGCCAGCAGTGCCCGCAGGGTTACTTACAATGAGCAGTTCTTC

J: TRBJ2-1
V: TRBV6-1
size: NA
D: TRBD1
CDR3: CASSRQGASYNEQFF
DNA: TGTGCCAGCAGCAGACAGGGGGCTTCCTACAATGAGCAGTTCTTC